One sample yielded the 25 T cell receptor beta chains listed below, sequenced in a study of Ad26.COV2.S vaccination and SARS-CoV-2 variants. Produced via immunoSEQ multiplex PCR; TCRdb's table is partial and in-frame only. The repertoire holds a few hundred thousand clones, with around nine tenths as singletons. Treatment in this sample: roughly 20 received Ad26.COV2.S at low or high dose, single or two shots; 5 received placebo; per-sample allocation not given. Sampling occurred on day 63 after the first vaccine or placebo injection. The sequencing used peripheral blood, collected in a trial of Ad26.COV2.S vaccine versus placebo. Receptors originate from a person between 18 and 59 years old who received the Ad26.COV2.S COVID-19 vaccine or a placebo.

The V call is TRBV4-2, the J call TRBJ2-5, with a tentative D call TRBD2 (5 bases). The CDR3 contains 15 residues. Trimming removed 2 bases at V and 3 bases at J, with 13 bases between. Germline-derived CDR1 and CDR2 are LGHNA and YNFKEQ. Here the CDR3 reads CASSQIGLLEETQYF. The DNA of the CDR3 is TGTGCCAGCAGCCAAATTGGACTTTTAGAAGAGACCCAGTACTTC.

This chain uses TRBV7-2 with TRBJ2-2, with D possibly being TRBD1 or TRBD2 (5 bases each). Germline V gene sequence: CDR1 SGHTA, CDR2 FQGNSA. Trimming removed 6 bases from V and 5 bases from J, with 19 bases in between. The CDR3 sequence is 16 residues long. This CDR3 is CASSPSARDGTGELFF. In DNA, the CDR3 is TGTGCCAGCAGTCCATCGGCCCGGGACGGGACCGGGGAGCTGTTTTTT.

This clone was seen only a few times. V usage is TRBV19 and J usage is TRBJ1-1; no firm D call. Trimming removed 3 bases from V and 8 bases from J, with 16 bases in between. This CDR3 has 14 residues. CDR1 and CDR2 (germline): LNHDA, SQIVND (reference sequence). The DNA of the CDR3 is TGTGCCAGTAGTATGAGCTCGGTGGCGTCCGAAGCTTTCTTT. Amino acids: CASSMSSVASEAFF.

This chain connects TRBV29-1 to TRBJ2-3; D might be TRBD1 (6 bases). Looked up from germline, CDR1 is SQVTM and CDR2 is ANQGSEA. Trimming removed 7 bases from V and 0 bases from J, with 11 bases in between. This CDR3 comprises 13 residues. The CDR3 bases are TGCAGCGAAACAGGGTTTAGCACAGATACGCAGTATTTT. As protein: CSETGFSTDTQYF.

The chain recombines TRBV7-2 with TRBJ2-1; D perhaps matches TRBD2 (5 bases). Trimming left V 7 bases short and J 6 bases short, with 19 bases between. Germline CDR1 SGHTA, CDR2 FQGNSA. The CDR3 spans 15 residues. CDR3 bases: TGTGCCAGCAACCCAGCCCTCGCGGGCCTCAATGAGCAGTTCTTC. It encodes CASNPALAGLNEQFF.

The rearrangement joins TRBV12-5 to TRBJ1-2; 12 nucleotides align to TRBD1. The germline CDR1 and CDR2 sequences are LGHNT and FRNRAP. CDR3 length: 15 residues. V gave up 4 bases and J gave up 8 bases; unmatched junction bases: 8. DNA for the CDR3: TGTGCTAGTGGTTCGGGACCCGGGACAGGGGGCGGCTACACCTTC. Encoded protein: CASGSGPGTGGGYTF.

CDR3 bases: TGTGCCAGCGGGACAGGGATCGCCGGGGAGCTGTTTTTT. Its translation: CASGTGIAGELFF. This chain uses TRBV19 with TRBJ2-2; 9 bases line up with TRBD1. Germline CDR1 is LNHDA and CDR2 is SQIVND (reference sequence). The CDR3 has 13 residues. V shed 9 bases, J shed 6 bases, and the junction held 5 bases outside the gene matches.

This clone appeared a single time. The V call is TRBV28, the J call TRBJ2-7; D unclear. In germline, CDR1 is MDHEN, CDR2 SYDVKM. Trimming took off 5 bases at V and 6 bases at J, with 11 bases between the two ends. This CDR3 has 12 residues. The CDR3 protein is CASSISWSEQYF. CDR3 DNA: TGTGCCAGCAGTATCAGTTGGAGCGAGCAGTACTTC.

The V and J genes are TRBV6-4 and TRBJ1-5; 8 nucleotides line up with TRBD1. CDR1 and CDR2 (germline): MRHNA, SNTAGT. The CDR3 totals 16 residues. Trimming at V came to 6 bases and at J to 3 bases, leaving 10 bases not matched to a gene. For the CDR3, the DNA is TGTGCCAGCAGCCGCCAGGACAGGGCACCCAATCAGCCCCAGCATTTT. Translation: CASSRQDRAPNQPQHF.

This CDR3 reads CASSPQGTNEQFF. The CDR3 nucleotides are TGTGCCAGTAGTCCACAGGGGACGAATGAGCAGTTCTTC. The rearrangement joins TRBV19 to TRBJ2-1, with TRBD1 matching 7 bases. This CDR3 spans 13 amino acids. Per germline, CDR1 LNHDA and CDR2 SQIVND (reference sequence). Trimming at V came to 5 bases and at J to 7 bases, leaving 5 bases not matched to a gene.

The chain links TRBV11-2 to TRBJ2-7, with D perhaps given as TRBD1 or TRBD2 (5 bases each). The CDR3 spans 16 residues. Germline V gene lookup returns CDR1 SGHAT and CDR2 FQNNGV. V was trimmed by 5 bases and J by 1 base, leaving 18 bases between them. The CDR3 spells CASSPSPGLASYEQYF. CDR3 bases: TGTGCCAGCAGCCCTAGTCCGGGGCTGGCTTCCTACGAGCAGTACTTC.

The chain is built from TRBV18 and TRBJ2-5; 8 positions agree with TRBD1. CDR1 and CDR2 from the germline V gene are KGHSH and LQKENI. V was pared by 2 bases and J by 0 bases, with 5 bases of the junction left unmatched. CDR3 length: 16 amino acids. The CDR3 DNA follows: TGTGCCAGCTCACCAGGACAGGGTTCGTACCAAGAGACCCAGTACTTC. Its translation: CASSPGQGSYQETQYF.

V gene TRBV6-5 combines with J gene TRBJ1-4; TRBD1 aligns across 7 bases. The CDR3 totals 14 residues. The germline CDR1 and CDR2 sequences are MNHEY and SVGAGI. The V segment lost 7 bases and the J segment 7 bases; nucleotides outside the gene matches: 9. The CDR3 coding sequence is TGTGCCAGCAAGGGGGCCTCGATGGCTGAAAAACTGTTTTTT. Residues: CASKGASMAEKLFF.

The chain joins TRBV3-1 (or the pseudogene TRBV3-2) to TRBJ1-3, with 8 bases aligning to TRBD1. CDR1 and CDR2 from the germline V gene are LGHDT and YNNKEL (reference sequence). The CDR3 runs to 17 residues. The J segment lost 2 bases and the V segment lost 4 bases, leaving 10 bases of the junction unmatched. CDR3 amino acids: CASSPLGRGLTGNTIYF. The CDR3 DNA follows: TGTGCCAGCAGCCCTTTAGGCAGGGGGCTAACTGGAAACACCATATATTTT.

CDR3 sequence reads: CASSEGRQGTDTQYF. CDR3 DNA sequence: TGTGCCAGCAGTGAAGGTCGACAGGGGACAGATACGCAGTATTTT. V is TRBV6-1 and J is TRBJ2-3; 8 bases match TRBD1. The V gene end was trimmed by 1 base and the J gene end by 3 bases; junction bases not matched to a gene: 3. The CDR3 consists of 15 residues. Germline CDR1 MNHNS, CDR2 SASEGT.

CDR3 residues: CASSSRDSGANVLTF. Here the CDR3 DNA reads TGCGCCAGCAGCTCCAGGGATTCTGGGGCCAACGTCCTGACTTTC. The chain joins TRBV5-1 to TRBJ2-6; weak D call: TRBD1 (5 bases). The CDR3 contains 15 residues. V was cut by 3 bases and J by 1 base, with 8 bases left in between. Germline CDR1 is SGHRS and CDR2 is YFSETQ.

The chain carries TRBV19 and TRBJ1-2; perhaps TRBD1 as D (5 bases). Germline CDR1 LNHDA, CDR2 SQIVND (reference sequence). Trimming pared 0 bases from V and 5 bases from J, leaving 19 bases between. The CDR3 contains 17 residues. In DNA, the CDR3 is TGTGCCAGTAGTATAGACCATCGGACATTTTTTAGGTATGGCTACACCTTC. Translation: CASSIDHRTFFRYGYTF.

The rearrangement uses TRBV10-3 and TRBJ2-3, with 10 positions matching TRBD2. Germline loops: CDR1 ENHRY, CDR2 SYGVKD. The V segment lost 6 bases and the J segment 3 bases; nucleotides outside the gene matches: 3. This CDR3 comprises 14 residues. The CDR3 DNA sequence: TGTGCCATCAGGTTAGCGGGGGGTACAGATACGCAGTATTTT. This sequence encodes CAIRLAGGTDTQYF.

This chain uses TRBV7-9 with TRBJ1-1, with a tentative D call TRBD1 (5 bases). This CDR3 is 15 amino acids long. The germline V and J ends were trimmed by 7 bases and 1 base, with 16 bases remaining between them. Per germline, CDR1 SEHNR and CDR2 FQNEAQ (reference sequence). Here the CDR3 reads CASIRKRDENTEAFF. In DNA, the CDR3 is TGTGCCAGCATCCGGAAAAGGGACGAGAACACTGAAGCTTTCTTT. Using reference TRBV7-9 and TRBJ1-1 for the parts outside the CDR3, the full variable domain is DTGVSQNPRHKITKRGQNVTFRCDPISEHNRLYWYRQTLGQGPEFLTYFQNEAQLEKSRLLSDRFSAERPKGSFSTLEIQRTEQGDSAMYLCASIRKRDENTEAFFGQGTRLTVV.

This chain links TRBV6-2 or TRBV6-3 with TRBJ2-1, with 9 bases fitting TRBD2. J gave up 6 bases and V 2 bases, and 8 bases lay outside the gene matches. The germline CDR1 and CDR2 sequences are MNHEY and SVGEGT. The CDR3 runs to 16 residues. The CDR3, as DNA: TGTGCCAGCAGTTACGGGTTAGCGGGGGCCGGCAATGAGCAGTTCTTC. Protein product: CASSYGLAGAGNEQFF.

V usage is TRBV20-1 and J usage is TRBJ2-5; TRBD2 is a possible D gene (6 bases). Trimming stripped 3 bases from V and 0 bases from J, with 11 bases between. The CDR3 extends over 14 amino acids. Germline loops: CDR1 DFQATT, CDR2 SNEGSKA (reference sequence). This chain's CDR3 is CSASLPGDQETQYF. CDR3 sequence (DNA): TGCAGTGCTAGTCTGCCGGGGGACCAAGAGACCCAGTACTTC.

The genes are TRBV7-9 and TRBJ1-3, with D unresolved. Germline V CDR1 and CDR2: SEHNR, FQNEAQ (reference sequence). Deletions cut 4 bases from V and 0 bases from J, with 10 bases between. The CDR3 covers 15 residues. CDR3 sequence: CASSSDGYSGNTIYF. The CDR3 DNA sequence: TGTGCCAGCAGCTCTGACGGATACTCTGGAAACACCATATATTTT.

V gene TRBV25-1 combines with J gene TRBJ1-1; TRBD1 is a possible D gene (6 bases). This CDR3 region has 15 residues. V was clipped by 4 bases and J by 1 base, with 13 bases between them. Looked up from germline, CDR1 is MGHDK and CDR2 is SYGVNS. The CDR3 is CASSAGAHWNTEAFF. Written as DNA, the CDR3 is TGTGCCAGCAGTGCGGGGGCGCATTGGAACACTGAAGCTTTCTTT.

CDR3 nucleotide sequence: TGCAGCGTCCGGGGGGCCGGAAATGAGCAGTTCTTC. Amino acids: CSVRGAGNEQFF. This chain joins TRBV29-1 and TRBJ2-1; possibly TRBD2 for D (7 bases). V was pared by 6 bases and J by 7 bases, with 13 bases between. There are 12 residues in the CDR3. Germline lookup yields CDR1 SQVTM and CDR2 ANQGSEA.

J is TRBJ2-3 and V is TRBV28; the D gene could be TRBD1 or TRBD2 (6 bases each). In germline, CDR1 is MDHEN, CDR2 SYDVKM. The CDR3 is 15 residues long. With 10 bases removed from V and 3 bases from J, the gap between germline ends came to 20 bases. In nucleotides, the CDR3 is TGTGCCACCCAGTCTCCTGGGGGGCCGACAGATACGCAGTATTTT. It encodes CATQSPGGPTDTQYF.